In its sample, the clone carrying this TCR beta chain was seen a few times. Its specificity is unknown. The CDR3 has 15 residues. Germline assignment: CDR1 DFQATT and CDR2 SNEGSKA (reference sequence). Trimming left V 5 bases short and J 4 bases short, with 20 bases between. Alongside a J-beta primer mix, a sample-barcoded 5' primer served in a second PCR lasting about 6 to 11 cycles. TCRdb recomputed calls from the 5' RACE reads with MiXCR, one row per CDR3 protein. This sample has 650,000 to 800,000 distinct CDR3 sequences, with around 43% found just once. The data originate from a study of blood T cells in healthy people across ages. Overall study results and limits: In the absence of known donor CMV status, changes in expanded clonotypes were possibly confounded.

Specimen: blood. This TCR derives from a man aged 60 to 69 in good health. The chain has TRBV20-1 and TRBJ2-5; D gene ambiguous. The CDR3 nucleotides read TGCAGTGCTGAATACGCCCAAGGATATCGAGAGACCCAGTACTTC. The encoded protein is CSAEYAQGYRETQYF.